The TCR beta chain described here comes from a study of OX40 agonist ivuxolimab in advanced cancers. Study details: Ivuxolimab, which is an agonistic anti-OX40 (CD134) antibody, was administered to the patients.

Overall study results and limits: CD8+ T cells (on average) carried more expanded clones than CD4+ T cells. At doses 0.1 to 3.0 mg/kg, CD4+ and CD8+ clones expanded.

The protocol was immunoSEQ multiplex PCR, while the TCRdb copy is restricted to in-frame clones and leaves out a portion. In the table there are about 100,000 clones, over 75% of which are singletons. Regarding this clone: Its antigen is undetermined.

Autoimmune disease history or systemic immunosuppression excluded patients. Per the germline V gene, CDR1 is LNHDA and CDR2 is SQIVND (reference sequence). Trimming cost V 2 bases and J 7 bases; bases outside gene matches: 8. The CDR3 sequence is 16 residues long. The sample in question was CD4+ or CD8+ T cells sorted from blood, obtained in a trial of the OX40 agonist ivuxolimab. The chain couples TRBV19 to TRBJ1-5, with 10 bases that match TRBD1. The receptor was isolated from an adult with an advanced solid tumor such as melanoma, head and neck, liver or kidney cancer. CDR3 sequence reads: CASSISWDRGGQPQHF. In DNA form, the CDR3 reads TGTGCCAGTAGTATAAGTTGGGACAGGGGAGGCCAGCCCCAGCATTTT.